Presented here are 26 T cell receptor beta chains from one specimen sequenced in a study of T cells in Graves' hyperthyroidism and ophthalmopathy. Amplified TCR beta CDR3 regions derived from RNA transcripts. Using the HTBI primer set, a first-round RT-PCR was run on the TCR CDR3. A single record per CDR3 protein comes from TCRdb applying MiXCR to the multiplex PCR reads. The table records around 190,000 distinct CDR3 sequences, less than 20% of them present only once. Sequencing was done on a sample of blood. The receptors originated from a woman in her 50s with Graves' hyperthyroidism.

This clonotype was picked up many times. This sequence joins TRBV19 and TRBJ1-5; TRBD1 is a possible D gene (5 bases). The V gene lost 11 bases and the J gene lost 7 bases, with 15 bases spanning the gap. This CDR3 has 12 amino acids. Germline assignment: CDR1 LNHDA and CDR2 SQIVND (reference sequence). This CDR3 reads CAGGRGEQPQHF. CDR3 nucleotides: TGTGCCGGAGGACGGGGGGAACAGCCCCAGCATTTT.

The CDR3 bases are TGTGCCAGCAAGTGGGCGAACACTGAAGCTTTCTTT. Its protein product is CASKWANTEAFF. V usage is TRBV5-6 and J usage is TRBJ1-1; no firm D call. The CDR3 spans 12 residues. V was clipped by 6 bases and J by 1 base, with 7 bases between them. CDR1 SGHDT and CDR2 YYEEEE come from the germline V gene.

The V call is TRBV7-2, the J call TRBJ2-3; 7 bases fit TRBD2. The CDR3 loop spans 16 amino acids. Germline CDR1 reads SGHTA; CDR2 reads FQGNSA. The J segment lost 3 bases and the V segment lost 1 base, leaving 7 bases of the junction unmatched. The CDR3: CASSLGGGRGTDTQYF. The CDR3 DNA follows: TGTGCCAGCAGCTTAGGTGGGGGGAGGGGAACAGATACGCAGTATTTT.

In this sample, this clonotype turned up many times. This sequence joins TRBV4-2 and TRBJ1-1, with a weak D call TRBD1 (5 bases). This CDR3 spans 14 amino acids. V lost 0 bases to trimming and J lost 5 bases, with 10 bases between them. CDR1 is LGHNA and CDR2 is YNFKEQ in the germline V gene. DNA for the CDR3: TGTGCCAGCAGCCAAGATACCAGGGAAACTGAAGCTTTCTTT. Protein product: CASSQDTRETEAFF.

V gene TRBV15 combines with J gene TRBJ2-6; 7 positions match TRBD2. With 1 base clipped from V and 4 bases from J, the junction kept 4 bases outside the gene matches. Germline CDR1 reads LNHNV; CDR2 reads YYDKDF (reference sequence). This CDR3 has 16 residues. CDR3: CATSRGEGLGANVLTF. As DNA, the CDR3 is TGTGCCACCAGCAGAGGGGAGGGTCTCGGGGCCAACGTCCTGACTTTC.

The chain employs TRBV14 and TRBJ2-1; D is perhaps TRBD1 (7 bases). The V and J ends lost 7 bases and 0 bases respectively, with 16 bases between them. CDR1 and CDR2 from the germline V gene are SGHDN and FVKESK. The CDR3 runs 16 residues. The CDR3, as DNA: TGTGCCAGCACCGACGGAGGGGACAGCTCCTACAATGAGCAGTTCTTC. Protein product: CASTDGGDSSYNEQFF.

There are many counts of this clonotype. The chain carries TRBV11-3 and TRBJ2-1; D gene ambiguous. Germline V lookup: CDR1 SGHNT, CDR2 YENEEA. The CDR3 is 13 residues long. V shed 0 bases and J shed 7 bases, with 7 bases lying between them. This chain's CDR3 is CASSLDQGNEQFF. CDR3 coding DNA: TGTGCCAGCAGCTTAGATCAAGGGAATGAGCAGTTCTTC.

CDR3 residues: CASSVEPSGNNEQFF. The CDR3 DNA sequence: TGTGCCAGCAGCGTAGAGCCTAGCGGAAACAATGAGCAGTTCTTC. This chain connects TRBV9 to TRBJ2-1, with 7 bases that match TRBD2. There are 15 residues in the CDR3. Germline loops: CDR1 SGDLS, CDR2 YYNGEE. J lost 5 bases, V lost 0 bases, and 5 bases had no gene match.

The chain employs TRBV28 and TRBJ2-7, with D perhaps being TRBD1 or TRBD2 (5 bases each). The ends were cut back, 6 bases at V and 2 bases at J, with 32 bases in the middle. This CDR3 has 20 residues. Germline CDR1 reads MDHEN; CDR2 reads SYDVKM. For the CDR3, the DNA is TGTGCCAGCAGCCAAGTTCTCTGGCTCTGGGACCAACTCCCAGCCTACGAGCAGTACTTC. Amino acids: CASSQVLWLWDQLPAYEQYF.

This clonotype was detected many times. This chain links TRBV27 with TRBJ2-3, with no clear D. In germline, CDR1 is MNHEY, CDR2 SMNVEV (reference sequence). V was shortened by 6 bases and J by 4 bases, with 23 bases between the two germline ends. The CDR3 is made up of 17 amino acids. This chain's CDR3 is CASRKNWEGLASDTQYF. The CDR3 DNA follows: TGTGCCAGCAGGAAAAACTGGGAAGGCTTGGCTTCAGATACGCAGTATTTT.

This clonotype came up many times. CDR3 residues: CASSLRSAWKTEAFF. CDR3 DNA: TGTGCCAGCAGCTTAAGGTCAGCCTGGAAAACTGAAGCTTTCTTT. V is TRBV11-3 and J is TRBJ1-1; D is uncertain. The CDR3 totals 15 residues. CDR1 and CDR2 (germline): SGHNT, YENEEA. V was shortened by 2 bases and J by 5 bases, with 15 bases between the two germline ends.

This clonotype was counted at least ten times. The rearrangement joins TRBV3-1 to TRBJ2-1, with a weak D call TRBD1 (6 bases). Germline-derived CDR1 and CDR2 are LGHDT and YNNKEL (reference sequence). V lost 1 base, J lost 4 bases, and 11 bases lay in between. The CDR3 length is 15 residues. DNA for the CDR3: TGTGCCAGCAGCCAAGGGGGGCGGGTTTACAATGAGCAGTTCTTC. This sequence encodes CASSQGGRVYNEQFF.

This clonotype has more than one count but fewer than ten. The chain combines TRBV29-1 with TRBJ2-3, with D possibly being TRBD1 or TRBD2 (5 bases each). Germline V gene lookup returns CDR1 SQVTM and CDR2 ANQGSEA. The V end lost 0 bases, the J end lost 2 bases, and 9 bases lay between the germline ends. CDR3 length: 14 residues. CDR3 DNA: TGCAGCGTTGAAGAATGGGACGCCACAGATACGCAGTATTTT. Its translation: CSVEEWDATDTQYF.

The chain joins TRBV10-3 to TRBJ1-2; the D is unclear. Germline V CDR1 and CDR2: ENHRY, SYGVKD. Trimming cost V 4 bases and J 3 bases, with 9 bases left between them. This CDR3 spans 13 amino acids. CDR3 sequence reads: CAISVQHYYGYTF. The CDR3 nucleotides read TGTGCCATCAGTGTACAGCACTACTATGGCTACACCTTC.

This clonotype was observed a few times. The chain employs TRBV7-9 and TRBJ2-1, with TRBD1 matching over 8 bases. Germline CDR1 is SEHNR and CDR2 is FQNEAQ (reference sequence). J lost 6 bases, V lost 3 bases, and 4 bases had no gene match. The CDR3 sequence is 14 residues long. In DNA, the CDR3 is TGTGCCAGCAGCTTCTCAGACAGGGGCAATGAGCAGTTCTTC. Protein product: CASSFSDRGNEQFF.

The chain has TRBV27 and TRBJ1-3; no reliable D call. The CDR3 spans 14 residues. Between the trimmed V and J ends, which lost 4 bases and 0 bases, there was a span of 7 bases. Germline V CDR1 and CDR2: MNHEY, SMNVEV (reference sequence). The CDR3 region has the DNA TGTGCCAGCAGTTCCCCACTCTCTGGAAACACCATATATTTT. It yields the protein CASSSPLSGNTIYF.

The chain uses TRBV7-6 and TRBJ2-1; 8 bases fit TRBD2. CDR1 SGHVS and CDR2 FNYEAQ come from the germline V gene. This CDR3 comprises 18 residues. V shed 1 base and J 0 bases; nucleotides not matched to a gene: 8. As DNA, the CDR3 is TGTGCCAGCAGCTTAGAAATAGCGGGGTTAGGCTCCTACAATGAGCAGTTCTTC. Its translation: CASSLEIAGLGSYNEQFF.

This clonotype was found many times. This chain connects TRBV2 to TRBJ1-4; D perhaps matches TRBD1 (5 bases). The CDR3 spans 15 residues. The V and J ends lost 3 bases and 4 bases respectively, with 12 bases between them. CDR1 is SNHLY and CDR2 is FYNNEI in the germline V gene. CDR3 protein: CASSDSGLGNEKLFF. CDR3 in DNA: TGTGCCAGCAGTGATTCGGGGCTTGGTAATGAAAAACTGTTTTTT. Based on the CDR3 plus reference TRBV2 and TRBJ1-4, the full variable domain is EPEVTQTPSHQVTQMGQEVILRCVPISNHLYFYWYRQILGQKVEFLVSFYNNEISEKSEIFDDQFSVERPDGSNFTLKIRSTKLEDSAMYFCASSDSGLGNEKLFFGSGTQLSVL.

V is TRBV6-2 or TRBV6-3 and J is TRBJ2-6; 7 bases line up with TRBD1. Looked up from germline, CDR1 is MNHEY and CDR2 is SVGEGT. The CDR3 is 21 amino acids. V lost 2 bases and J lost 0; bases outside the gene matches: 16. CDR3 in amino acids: CASSYPGFRDRLNSGANVLTF. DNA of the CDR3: TGTGCCAGCAGTTACCCCGGGTTCCGGGACAGACTAAACTCTGGGGCCAACGTCCTGACTTTC.

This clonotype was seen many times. CDR3 coding DNA: TGTGCCTGGAGTGGGCCGTCAATGGAGTTCTTC. Encoded protein: CAWSGPSMEFF. The chain combines TRBV30 with TRBJ2-1; no clear D gene. V shed 1 base and J shed 14 bases, with 12 bases lying between them. Looked up from germline, CDR1 is GTSNPN and CDR2 is SVGIG (reference sequence). This CDR3 has 11 residues.

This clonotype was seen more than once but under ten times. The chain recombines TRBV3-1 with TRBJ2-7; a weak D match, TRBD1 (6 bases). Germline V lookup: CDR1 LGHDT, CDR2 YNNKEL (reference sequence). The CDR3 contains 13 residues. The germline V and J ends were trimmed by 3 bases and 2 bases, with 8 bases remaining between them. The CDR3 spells CASSQGTTYEQYF. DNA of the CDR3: TGTGCCAGCAGCCAGGGGACAACCTACGAGCAGTACTTC.

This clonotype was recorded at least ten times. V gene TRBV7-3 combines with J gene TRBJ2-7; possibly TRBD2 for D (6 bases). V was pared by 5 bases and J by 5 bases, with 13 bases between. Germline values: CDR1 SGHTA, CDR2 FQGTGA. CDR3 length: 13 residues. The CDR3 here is CASSPNPGDEQYF. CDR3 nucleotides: TGTGCCAGCAGCCCCAATCCGGGGGACGAGCAGTACTTC.

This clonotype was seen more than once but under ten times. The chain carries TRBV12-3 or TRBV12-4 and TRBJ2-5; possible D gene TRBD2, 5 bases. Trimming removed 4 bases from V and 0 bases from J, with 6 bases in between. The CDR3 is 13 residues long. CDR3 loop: CASSSDYQETQYF. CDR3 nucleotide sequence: TGTGCCAGCAGTTCGGACTACCAAGAGACCCAGTACTTC.

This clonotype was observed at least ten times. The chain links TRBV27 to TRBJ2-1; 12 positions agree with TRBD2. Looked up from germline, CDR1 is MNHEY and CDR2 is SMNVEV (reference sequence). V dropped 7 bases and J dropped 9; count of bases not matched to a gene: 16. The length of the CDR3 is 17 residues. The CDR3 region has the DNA TGTGCCAGCACAATATATTCTAGCGGGAGGGCCCCCAGTGAGCAGTTCTTC. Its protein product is CASTIYSSGRAPSEQFF.

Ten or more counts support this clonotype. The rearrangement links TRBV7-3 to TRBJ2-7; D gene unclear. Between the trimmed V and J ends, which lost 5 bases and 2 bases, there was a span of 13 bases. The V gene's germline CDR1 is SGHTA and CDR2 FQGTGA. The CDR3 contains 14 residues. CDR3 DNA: TGTGCCAGCAGCCCCACGGGTGGGGCCTACGAGCAGTACTTC. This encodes CASSPTGGAYEQYF.

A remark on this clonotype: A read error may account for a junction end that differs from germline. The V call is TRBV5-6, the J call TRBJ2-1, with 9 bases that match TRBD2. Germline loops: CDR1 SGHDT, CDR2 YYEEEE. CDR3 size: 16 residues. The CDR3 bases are TGTGCCTGCAGCCAAGATACTAGCGGGTTGTACAATGAGCAGTTCTTC. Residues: CACSQDTSGLYNEQFF. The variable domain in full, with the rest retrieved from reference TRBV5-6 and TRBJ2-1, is DAGVTQSPTHLIKTRGQQVTLRCSPKSGHDTVSWYQQALGQGPQFIFQYYEEEERQRGNFPDRFSGHQFPNYSSELNVNALLLGDSALYLCACSQDTSGLYNEQFFGPGTRLTVL.